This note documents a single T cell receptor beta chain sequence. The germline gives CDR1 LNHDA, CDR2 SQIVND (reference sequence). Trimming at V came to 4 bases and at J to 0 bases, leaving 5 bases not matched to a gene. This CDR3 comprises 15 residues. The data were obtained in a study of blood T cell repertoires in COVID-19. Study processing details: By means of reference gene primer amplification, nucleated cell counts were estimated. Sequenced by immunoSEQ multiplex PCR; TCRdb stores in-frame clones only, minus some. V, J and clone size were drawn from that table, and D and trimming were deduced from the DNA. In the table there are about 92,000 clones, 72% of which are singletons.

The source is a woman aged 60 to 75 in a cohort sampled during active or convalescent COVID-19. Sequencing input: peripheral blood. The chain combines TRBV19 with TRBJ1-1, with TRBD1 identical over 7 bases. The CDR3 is CASSTSGTVNTEAFF. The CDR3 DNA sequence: TGTGCCAGTAGTACTTCCGGGACAGTGAACACTGAAGCTTTCTTT. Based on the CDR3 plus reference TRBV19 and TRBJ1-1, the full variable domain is DGGITQSPKYLFRKEGQNVTLSCEQNLNHDAMYWYRQDPGQGLRLIYYSQIVNDFQKGDIAEGYSVSREKKESFPLTVTSAQKNPTAFYLCASSTSGTVNTEAFFGQGTRLTVV.